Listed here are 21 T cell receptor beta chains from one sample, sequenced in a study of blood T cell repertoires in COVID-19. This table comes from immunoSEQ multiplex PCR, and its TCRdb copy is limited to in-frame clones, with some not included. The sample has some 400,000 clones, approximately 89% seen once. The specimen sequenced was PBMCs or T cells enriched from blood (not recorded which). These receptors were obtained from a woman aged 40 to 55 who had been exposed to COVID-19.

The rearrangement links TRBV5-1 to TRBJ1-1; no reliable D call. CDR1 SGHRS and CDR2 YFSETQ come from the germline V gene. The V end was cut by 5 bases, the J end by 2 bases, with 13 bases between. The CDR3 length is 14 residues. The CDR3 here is CASRVDGINTEAFF. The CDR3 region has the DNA TGCGCCAGCAGGGTGGACGGGATTAACACTGAAGCTTTCTTT.

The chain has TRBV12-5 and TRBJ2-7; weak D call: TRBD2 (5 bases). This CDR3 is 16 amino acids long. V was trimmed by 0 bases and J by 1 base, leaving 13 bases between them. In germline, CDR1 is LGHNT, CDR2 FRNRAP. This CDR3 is CASGLVLGGYSYEQYF. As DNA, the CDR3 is TGTGCTAGTGGTTTGGTACTTGGAGGCTATTCCTACGAGCAGTACTTC. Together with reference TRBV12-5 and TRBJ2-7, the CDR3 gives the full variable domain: DARVTQTPRHKVTEMGQEVTMRCQPILGHNTVFWYRQTMMQGLELLAYFRNRAPLDDSGMPKDRFSAEMPDATLATLKIQPSEPRDSAVYFCASGLVLGGYSYEQYFGPGTRLTVT.

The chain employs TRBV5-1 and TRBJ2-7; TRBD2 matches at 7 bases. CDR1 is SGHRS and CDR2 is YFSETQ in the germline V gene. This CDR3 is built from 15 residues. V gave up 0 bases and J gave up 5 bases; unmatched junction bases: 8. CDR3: CASSLGPYGGDEQYF. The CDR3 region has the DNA TGCGCCAGCAGCTTGGGCCCATATGGGGGGGACGAGCAGTACTTC.

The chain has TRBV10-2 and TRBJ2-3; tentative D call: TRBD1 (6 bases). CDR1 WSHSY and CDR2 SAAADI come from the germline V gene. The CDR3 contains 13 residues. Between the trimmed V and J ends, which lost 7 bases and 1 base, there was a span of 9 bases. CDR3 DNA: TGCGCCAGCAACTGGGGGCGCACAGATACGCAGTATTTT. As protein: CASNWGRTDTQYF.

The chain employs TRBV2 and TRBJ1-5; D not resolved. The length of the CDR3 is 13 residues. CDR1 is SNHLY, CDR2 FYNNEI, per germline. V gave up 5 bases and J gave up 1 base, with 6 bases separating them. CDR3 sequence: CASSPKSNQPQHF. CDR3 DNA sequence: TGTGCCAGCAGTCCTAAAAGCAATCAGCCCCAGCATTTT.

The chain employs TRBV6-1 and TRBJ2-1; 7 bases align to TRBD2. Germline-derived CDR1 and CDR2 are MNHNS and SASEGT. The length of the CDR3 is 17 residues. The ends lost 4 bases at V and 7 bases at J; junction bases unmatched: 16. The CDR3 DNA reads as TGTGCCAGCAGTGCCCGGGGAGCGGGAACTGCTTGGAATGAGCAGTTCTTC. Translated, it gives CASSARGAGTAWNEQFF.

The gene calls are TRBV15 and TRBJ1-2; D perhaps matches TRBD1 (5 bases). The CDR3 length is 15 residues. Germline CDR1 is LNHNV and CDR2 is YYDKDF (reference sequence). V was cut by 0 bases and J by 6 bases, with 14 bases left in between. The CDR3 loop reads CATSRDLPPGDGYTF. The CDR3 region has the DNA TGTGCCACCAGCAGAGATCTTCCCCCGGGGGATGGCTACACCTTC. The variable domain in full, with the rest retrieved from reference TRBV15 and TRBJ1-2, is DAMVIQNPRYQVTQFGKPVTLSCSQTLNHNVMYWYQQKSSQAPKLLFHYYDKDFNNEADTPDNFQSRRPNTSFCFLDIRSPGLGDTAMYLCATSRDLPPGDGYTFGSGTRLTVV.

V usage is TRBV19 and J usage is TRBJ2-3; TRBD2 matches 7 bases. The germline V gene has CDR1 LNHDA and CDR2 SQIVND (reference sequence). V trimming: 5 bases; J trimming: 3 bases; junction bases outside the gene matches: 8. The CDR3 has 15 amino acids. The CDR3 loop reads CASSLRGGGTDTQYF. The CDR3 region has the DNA TGTGCCAGTAGTCTACGTGGGGGGGGAACAGATACGCAGTATTTT.

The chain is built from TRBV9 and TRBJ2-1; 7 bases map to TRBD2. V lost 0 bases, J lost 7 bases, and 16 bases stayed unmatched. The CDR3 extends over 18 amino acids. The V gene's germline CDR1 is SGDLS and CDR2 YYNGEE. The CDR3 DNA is TGTGCCAGCAGCGTAGCCCCCTCAGGACTAGGGGCGGGGAATGAGCAGTTCTTC. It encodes CASSVAPSGLGAGNEQFF.

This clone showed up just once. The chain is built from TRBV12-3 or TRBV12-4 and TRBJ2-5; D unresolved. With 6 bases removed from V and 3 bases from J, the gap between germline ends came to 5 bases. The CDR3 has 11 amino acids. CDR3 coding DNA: TGTGCCAGCAGACAAAAAGAGACCCAGTACTTC. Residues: CASRQKETQYF.

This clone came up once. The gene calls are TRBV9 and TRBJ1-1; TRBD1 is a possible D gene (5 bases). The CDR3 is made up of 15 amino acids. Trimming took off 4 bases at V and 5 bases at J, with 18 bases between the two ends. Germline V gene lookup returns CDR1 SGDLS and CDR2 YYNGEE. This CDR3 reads CASSQGLGAGTEAFF. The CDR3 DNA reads TGTGCCAGCAGCCAAGGGCTAGGGGCAGGGACTGAAGCTTTCTTT. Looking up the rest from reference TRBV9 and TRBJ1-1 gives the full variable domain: DSGVTQTPKHLITATGQRVTLRCSPRSGDLSVYWYQQSLDQGLQFLIQYYNGEERAKGNILERFSAQQFPDLHSELNLSSLELGDSALYFCASSQGLGAGTEAFFGQGTRLTVV.

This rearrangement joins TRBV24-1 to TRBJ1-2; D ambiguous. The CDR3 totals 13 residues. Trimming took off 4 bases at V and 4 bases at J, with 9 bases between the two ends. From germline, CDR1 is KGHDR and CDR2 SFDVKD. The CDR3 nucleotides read TGTGCCACCAGTGAGGAACAGACCTATGGCTACACCTTC. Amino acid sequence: CATSEEQTYGYTF.

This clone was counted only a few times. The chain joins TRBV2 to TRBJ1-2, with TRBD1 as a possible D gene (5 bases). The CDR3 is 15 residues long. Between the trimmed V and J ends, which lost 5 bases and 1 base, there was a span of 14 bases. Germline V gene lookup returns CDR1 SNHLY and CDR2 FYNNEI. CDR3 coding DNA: TGTGCCAGCAGTTTTTATGGGGCGGTTAACTATGGCTACACCTTC. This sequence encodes CASSFYGAVNYGYTF.

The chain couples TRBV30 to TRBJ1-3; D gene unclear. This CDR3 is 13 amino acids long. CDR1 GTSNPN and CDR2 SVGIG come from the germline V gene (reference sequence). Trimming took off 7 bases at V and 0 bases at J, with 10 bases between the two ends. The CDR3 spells CAYTRGSGNTIYF. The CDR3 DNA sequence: TGTGCCTATACCCGGGGCTCTGGAAACACCATATATTTT.

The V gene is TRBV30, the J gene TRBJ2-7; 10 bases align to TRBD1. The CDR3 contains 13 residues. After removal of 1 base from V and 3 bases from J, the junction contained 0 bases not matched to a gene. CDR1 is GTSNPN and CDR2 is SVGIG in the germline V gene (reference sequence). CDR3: CAWSGDRGYEQYF. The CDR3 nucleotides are TGTGCCTGGAGTGGGGACAGGGGCTACGAGCAGTACTTC.

The CDR3 protein is CASRSPGQGDEQYF. The CDR3 region has the DNA TGTGCCAGCAGGAGCCCCGGACAGGGGGACGAGCAGTACTTC. The gene calls are TRBV6-6 and TRBJ2-7; 10 positions match TRBD1. V was clipped by 6 bases and J by 5 bases; unmatched bases: 7. Germline V lookup: CDR1 MNHNY, CDR2 SVGAGI (reference sequence). The CDR3 is 14 amino acids.

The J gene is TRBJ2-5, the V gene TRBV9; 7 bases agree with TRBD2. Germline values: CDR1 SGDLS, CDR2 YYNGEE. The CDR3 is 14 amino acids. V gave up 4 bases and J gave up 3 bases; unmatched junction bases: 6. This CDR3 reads CASSPGGKEETQYF. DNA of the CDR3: TGTGCCAGCAGCCCCGGGGGGAAGGAAGAGACCCAGTACTTC.

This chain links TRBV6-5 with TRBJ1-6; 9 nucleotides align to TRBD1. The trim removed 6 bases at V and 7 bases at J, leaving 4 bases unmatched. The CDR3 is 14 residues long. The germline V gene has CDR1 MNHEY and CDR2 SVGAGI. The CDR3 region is CASSRTGDNSPLHF. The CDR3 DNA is TGTGCCAGCAGCAGGACAGGGGACAATTCACCCCTCCACTTT.

The CDR3 protein is CASSVGEGGVYGYTF. The CDR3 nucleotides are TGTGCCAGCAGCGTAGGCGAAGGGGGGGTCTATGGCTACACCTTC. This rearrangement joins TRBV9 to TRBJ1-2, with a weak D call TRBD1 (6 bases). Trimming removed 0 bases from V and 4 bases from J, with 13 bases in between. This CDR3 has 15 residues. In germline, CDR1 is SGDLS, CDR2 YYNGEE.

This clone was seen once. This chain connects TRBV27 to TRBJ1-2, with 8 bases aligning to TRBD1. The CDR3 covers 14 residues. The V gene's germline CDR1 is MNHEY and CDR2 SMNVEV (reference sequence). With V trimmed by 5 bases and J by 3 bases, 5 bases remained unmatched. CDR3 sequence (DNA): TGTGCCAGCAGTCCTAACAGGGGGTACTATGGCTACACCTTC. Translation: CASSPNRGYYGYTF.

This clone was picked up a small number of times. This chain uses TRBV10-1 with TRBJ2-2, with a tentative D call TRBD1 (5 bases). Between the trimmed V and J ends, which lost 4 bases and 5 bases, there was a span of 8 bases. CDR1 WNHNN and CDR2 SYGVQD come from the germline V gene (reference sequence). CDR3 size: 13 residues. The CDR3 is CASSVKGTGELFF. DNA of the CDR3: TGCGCCAGCAGTGTAAAGGGGACCGGGGAGCTGTTTTTT.